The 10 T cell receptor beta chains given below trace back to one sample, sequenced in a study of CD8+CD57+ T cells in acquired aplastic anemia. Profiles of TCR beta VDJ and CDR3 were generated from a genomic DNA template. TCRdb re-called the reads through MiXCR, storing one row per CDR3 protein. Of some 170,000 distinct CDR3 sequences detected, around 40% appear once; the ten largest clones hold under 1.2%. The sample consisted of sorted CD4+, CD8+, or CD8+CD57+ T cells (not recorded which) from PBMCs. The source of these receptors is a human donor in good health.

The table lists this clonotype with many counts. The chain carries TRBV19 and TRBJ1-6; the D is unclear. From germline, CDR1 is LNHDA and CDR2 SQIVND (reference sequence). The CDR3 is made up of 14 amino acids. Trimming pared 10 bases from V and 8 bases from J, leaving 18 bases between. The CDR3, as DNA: TGTGCCACCCGCCCGACGCCTGGGGATTCACCCCTCCACTTT. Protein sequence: CATRPTPGDSPLHF.

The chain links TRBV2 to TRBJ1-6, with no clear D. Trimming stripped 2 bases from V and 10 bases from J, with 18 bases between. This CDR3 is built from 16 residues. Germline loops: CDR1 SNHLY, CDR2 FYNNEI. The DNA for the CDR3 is TGTGCCAGCAGTGAATGGGCAGGTGAATGGGAGTCACCCCTCCACTTT. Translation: CASSEWAGEWESPLHF.

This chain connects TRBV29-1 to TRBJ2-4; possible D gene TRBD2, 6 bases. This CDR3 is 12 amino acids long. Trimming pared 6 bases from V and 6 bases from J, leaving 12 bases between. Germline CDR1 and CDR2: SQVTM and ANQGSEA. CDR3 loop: CSVRDSANIQYF. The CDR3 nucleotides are TGCAGCGTACGGGACTCAGCAAACATTCAGTACTTC.

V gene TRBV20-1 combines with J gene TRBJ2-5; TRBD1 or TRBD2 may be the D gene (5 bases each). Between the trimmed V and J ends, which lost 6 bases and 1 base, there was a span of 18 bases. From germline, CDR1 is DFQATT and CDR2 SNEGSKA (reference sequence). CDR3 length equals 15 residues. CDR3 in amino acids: CSAVWDPLTQETQYF. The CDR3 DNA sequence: TGCAGTGCGGTGTGGGACCCCCTGACCCAAGAGACCCAGTACTTC.

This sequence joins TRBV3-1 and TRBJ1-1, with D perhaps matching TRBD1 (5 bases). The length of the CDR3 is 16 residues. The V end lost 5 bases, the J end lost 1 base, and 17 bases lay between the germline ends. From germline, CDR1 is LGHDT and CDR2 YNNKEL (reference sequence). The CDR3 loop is CASSNRGVLGNTEAFF. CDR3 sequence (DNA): TGTGCCAGCAGCAACAGAGGGGTGCTGGGGAACACTGAAGCTTTCTTT.

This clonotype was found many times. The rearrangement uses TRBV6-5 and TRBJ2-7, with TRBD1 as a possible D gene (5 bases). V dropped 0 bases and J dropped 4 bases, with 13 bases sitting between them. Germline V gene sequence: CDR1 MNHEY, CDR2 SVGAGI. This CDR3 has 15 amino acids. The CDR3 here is CASSYSGFRVYEQYF. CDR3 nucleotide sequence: TGTGCCAGCAGTTACTCGGGGTTCAGGGTTTACGAGCAGTACTTC.

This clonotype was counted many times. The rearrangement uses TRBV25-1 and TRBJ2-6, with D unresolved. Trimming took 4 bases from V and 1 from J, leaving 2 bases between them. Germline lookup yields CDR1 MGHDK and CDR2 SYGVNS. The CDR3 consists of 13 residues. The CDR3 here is CASSVSGANVLTF. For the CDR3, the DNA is TGTGCCAGCAGTGTATCTGGGGCCAACGTCCTGACTTTC.

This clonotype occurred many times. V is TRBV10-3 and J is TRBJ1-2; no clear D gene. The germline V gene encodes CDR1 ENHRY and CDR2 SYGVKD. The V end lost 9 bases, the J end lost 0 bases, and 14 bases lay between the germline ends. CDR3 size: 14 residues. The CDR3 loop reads CAITDSEANYGYTF. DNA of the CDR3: TGTGCCATAACGGACTCGGAAGCTAACTATGGCTACACCTTC.

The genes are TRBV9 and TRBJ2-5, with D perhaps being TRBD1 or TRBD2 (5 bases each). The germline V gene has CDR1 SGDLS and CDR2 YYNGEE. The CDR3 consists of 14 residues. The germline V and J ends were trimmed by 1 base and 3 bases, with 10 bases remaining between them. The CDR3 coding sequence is TGTGCCAGCAGCGTACGTGGGGACGAAGAGACCCAGTACTTC. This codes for CASSVRGDEETQYF.

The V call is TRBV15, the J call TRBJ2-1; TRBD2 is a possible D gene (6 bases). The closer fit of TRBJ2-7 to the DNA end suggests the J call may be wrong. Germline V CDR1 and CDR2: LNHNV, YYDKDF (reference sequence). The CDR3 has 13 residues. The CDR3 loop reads CATGSGPCNEQYF. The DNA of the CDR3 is TGTGCCACCGGAAGCGGGCCCTGCAATGAGCAGTACTTC.